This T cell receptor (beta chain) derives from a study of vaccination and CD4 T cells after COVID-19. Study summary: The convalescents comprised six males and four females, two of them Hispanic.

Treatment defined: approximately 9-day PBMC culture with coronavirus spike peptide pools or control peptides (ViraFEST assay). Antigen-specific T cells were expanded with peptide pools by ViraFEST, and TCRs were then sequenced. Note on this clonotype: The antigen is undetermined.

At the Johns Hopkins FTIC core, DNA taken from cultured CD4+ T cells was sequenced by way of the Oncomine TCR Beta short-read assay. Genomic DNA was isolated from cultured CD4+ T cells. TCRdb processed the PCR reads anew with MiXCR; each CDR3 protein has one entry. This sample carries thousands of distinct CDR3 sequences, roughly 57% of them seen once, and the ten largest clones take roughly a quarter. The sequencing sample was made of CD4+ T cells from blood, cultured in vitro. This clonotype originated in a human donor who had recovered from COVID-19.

As DNA, the CDR3 is TGTGCCAGCTCACCAAGCTACAGGGATCGAAATTCACCCCTCCACTTT. This codes for CASSPSYRDRNSPLHF. The rearrangement joins TRBV18 to TRBJ1-6, with a weak D call TRBD1 (6 bases). Deletions cut 2 bases from V and 7 bases from J, with 15 bases between. This CDR3 is 16 amino acids long. Germline V gene data show CDR1 as KGHSH and CDR2 as LQKENI. Complete variable domain (other parts from reference TRBV18 and TRBJ1-6): NAGVMQNPRHLVRRRGQEARLRCSPMKGHSHVYWYRQLPEEGLKFMVYLQKENIIDESGMPKERFSAEFPKEGPSILRIQQVVRGDSAAYFCASSPSYRDRNSPLHFGNGTRLTVT.